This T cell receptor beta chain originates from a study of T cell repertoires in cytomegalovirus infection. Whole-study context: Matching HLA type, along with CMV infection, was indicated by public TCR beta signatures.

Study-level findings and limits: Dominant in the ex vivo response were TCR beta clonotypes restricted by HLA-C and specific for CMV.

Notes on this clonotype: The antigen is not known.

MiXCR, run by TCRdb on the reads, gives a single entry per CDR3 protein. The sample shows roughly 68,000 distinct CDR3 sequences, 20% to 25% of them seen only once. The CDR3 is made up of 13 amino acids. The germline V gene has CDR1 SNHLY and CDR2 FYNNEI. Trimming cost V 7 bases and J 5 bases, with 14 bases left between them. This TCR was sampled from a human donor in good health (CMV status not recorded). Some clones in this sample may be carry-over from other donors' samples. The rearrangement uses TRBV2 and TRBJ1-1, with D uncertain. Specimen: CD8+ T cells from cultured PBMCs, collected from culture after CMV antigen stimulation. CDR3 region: CASTLSAGTEAFF. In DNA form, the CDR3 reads TGTGCCAGCACCCTCTCGGCAGGTACTGAAGCTTTCTTT.